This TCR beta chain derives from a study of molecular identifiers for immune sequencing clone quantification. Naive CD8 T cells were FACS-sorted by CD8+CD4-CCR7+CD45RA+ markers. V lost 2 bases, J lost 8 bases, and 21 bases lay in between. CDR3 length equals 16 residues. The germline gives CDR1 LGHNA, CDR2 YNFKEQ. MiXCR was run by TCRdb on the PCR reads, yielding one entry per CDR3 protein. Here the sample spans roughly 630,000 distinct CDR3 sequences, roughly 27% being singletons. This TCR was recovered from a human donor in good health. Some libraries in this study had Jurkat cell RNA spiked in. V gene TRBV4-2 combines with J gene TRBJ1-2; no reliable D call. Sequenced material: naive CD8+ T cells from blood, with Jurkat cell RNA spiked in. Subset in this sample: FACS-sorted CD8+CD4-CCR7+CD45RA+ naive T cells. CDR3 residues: CASSQPTFSRGRGYTF. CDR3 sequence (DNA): TGTGCCAGCAGCCAACCTACCTTTTCCCGGGGTAGGGGCTACACCTTC.